The 11 T cell receptor beta chains listed next were all sequenced from one sample in a study of control samples from healthy donors and cancer patients. The repertoire was sequenced with immunoSEQ multiplex PCR; TCRdb's copy has only in-frame clones and lacks some. Among 100,000 to 120,000 clones listed, roughly 85% were seen once. The specimen was blood. The receptors were sampled from a woman aged 50 to 65 in good health.

This chain joins TRBV7-9 and TRBJ1-6; D might be TRBD1 (6 bases). CDR3 length: 16 amino acids. Trimming removed 5 bases at V and 8 bases at J, with 19 bases between. CDR1 SEHNR and CDR2 FQNEAQ come from the germline V gene (reference sequence). The CDR3 coding sequence is TGTGCCAGCAGCACCGCCCCTGCAGGGGTGCATTCACCCCTCCACTTT. Its translation is CASSTAPAGVHSPLHF.

The chain links TRBV18 to TRBJ2-1; D is perhaps TRBD1 (6 bases). V lost 3 bases, J lost 1 base, and 7 bases lay in between. Germline CDR1 KGHSH, CDR2 LQKENI. The CDR3 has 14 amino acids. The CDR3 reads CASSPQGSYNEQFF. CDR3 coding DNA: TGTGCCAGCTCACCCCAGGGGTCCTACAATGAGCAGTTCTTC.

This clone was seen a few times. This sequence joins TRBV5-1 and TRBJ1-1, with 9 bases aligning to TRBD1. This CDR3 has 15 amino acids. Trimming took 4 bases from V and 1 from J; bases not matched to a gene: 5. Germline V lookup: CDR1 SGHRS, CDR2 YFSETQ. Written as DNA, the CDR3 is TGCGCCAGCAGCCCACGGGACAGGGAGAACACTGAAGCTTTCTTT. It translates to CASSPRDRENTEAFF.

V gene TRBV6-4 combines with J gene TRBJ2-1; D gene uncertain. Per the germline V gene, CDR1 is MRHNA and CDR2 is SNTAGT. The CDR3 has 17 amino acids. V was trimmed by 5 bases and J by 9 bases, leaving 26 bases between them. DNA for the CDR3: TGTGCCAGCAGTCCCGAGGATGTAGGAACCCGTTGGGGTGAGCAGTTCTTC. Amino acids: CASSPEDVGTRWGEQFF.

The rearrangement joins TRBV19 to TRBJ1-2, with 8 positions matching TRBD1. This CDR3 is 13 amino acids long. Germline V gene lookup returns CDR1 LNHDA and CDR2 SQIVND (reference sequence). V lost 6 bases and J lost 4; bases outside the gene matches: 4. The CDR3 spells CASRDRVGYGYTF. The CDR3 DNA follows: TGTGCCAGTAGGGACAGGGTGGGCTATGGCTACACCTTC.

This chain joins TRBV19 and TRBJ1-5; possibly TRBD1 for D (5 bases). The germline gives CDR1 LNHDA, CDR2 SQIVND (reference sequence). This CDR3 contains 14 residues. Deletions cut 5 bases from V and 0 bases from J, with 8 bases between. The CDR3 is CASSQTDSNQPQHF. The CDR3 nucleotides read TGTGCCAGTAGTCAGACAGATAGCAATCAGCCCCAGCATTTT.

The genes are TRBV4-2 and TRBJ1-4; D perhaps matches TRBD1 (5 bases). V was clipped by 0 bases and J by 9 bases, with 14 bases between them. The length of the CDR3 is 15 residues. CDR1 is LGHNA, CDR2 YNFKEQ, per germline. The CDR3 region has the DNA TGTGCCAGCAGCCAAGATCAGGGTATGGGGAAAAAACTGTTTTTT. This translates into CASSQDQGMGKKLFF.

The CDR3: CASSLVLQGTDTQYF. The CDR3 region has the DNA TGTGCCAGCAGCTTGGTTCTCCAGGGCACAGATACGCAGTATTTT. The rearrangement links TRBV5-4 to TRBJ2-3; D is uncertain. Germline CDR1 is SGHNT and CDR2 is YYREEE (reference sequence). The V end lost 0 bases, the J end lost 1 base, and 9 bases lay between the germline ends. The CDR3 has 15 amino acids.

This clone was seen only once. The chain links TRBV28 to TRBJ2-3; 9 nucleotides agree with TRBD2. The germline V gene has CDR1 MDHEN and CDR2 SYDVKM. The CDR3 is 15 residues long. J was trimmed by 4 bases and V by 5 bases; bases with no gene match: 7. The CDR3 is CASSPQAGGADTQYF. The CDR3 region has the DNA TGTGCCAGCAGTCCCCAAGCGGGAGGTGCAGATACGCAGTATTTT.

The chain links TRBV3-1 (or the pseudogene TRBV3-2) to TRBJ2-7; TRBD2 aligns across 7 bases. The CDR3 is 15 residues long. Germline V gene data show CDR1 as LGHDT and CDR2 as YNNKEL (reference sequence). V lost 5 bases and J lost 2; bases outside the gene matches: 9. The CDR3 here is CASSVGSGTTYEQYF. CDR3 DNA sequence: TGTGCCAGCAGCGTGGGGAGCGGGACGACCTACGAGCAGTACTTC.

The V call is TRBV6-1, the J call TRBJ2-5; D remains unclear. V shed 3 bases and J shed 2 bases, with 7 bases lying between them. Germline CDR1 reads MNHNS; CDR2 reads SASEGT. The CDR3 has 13 residues. CDR3 residues: CASSDRLQETQYF. The CDR3, as DNA: TGTGCCAGCAGTGATAGGTTGCAAGAGACCCAGTACTTC.